Sequencing of this TCR beta chain was carried out in a study of blood T cell repertoires in COVID-19. Background on the study: The United States, Italy and Spain provided the acute and convalescent COVID-19 samples. T cells, B-cell-depleted T cells, or PBMCs provided the cDNA or gDNA that served as material.

The method was immunoSEQ multiplex PCR; TCRdb's version includes in-frame clones alone and lacks a portion of them. The sample shows fewer than 200,000 clones, roughly 78% of them seen only once. The TCR comes from a man aged 70 or older with active or convalescent COVID-19. Sequenced material: peripheral blood.

The CDR3 DNA follows: TGTGCCAGCTCACCATACGAGAACGAGCAGTACTTC. This codes for CASSPYENEQYF. V usage is TRBV18 and J usage is TRBJ2-7; no firm D call. The CDR3 loop spans 12 amino acids. Germline V CDR1 and CDR2: KGHSH, LQKENI. V was shortened by 2 bases and J by 5 bases, with 7 bases between the two germline ends. The full variable domain, with the rest looked up from reference TRBV18 and TRBJ2-7, is NAGVMQNPRHLVRRRGQEARLRCSPMKGHSHVYWYRQLPEEGLKFMVYLQKENIIDESGMPKERFSAEFPKEGPSILRIQQVVRGDSAAYFCASSPYENEQYFGPGTRLTVT.